This TCR beta chain was sequenced in a study of T cells in Graves' hyperthyroidism and ophthalmopathy. Study as a whole: Before treatment of any kind, peripheral blood was taken at initial diagnosis.

Regarding the study as a whole: Appearing also in blood were most of the thyroid clonotypes expanded above 0.001. In validation, the model predicted ophthalmopathy. These predictions came a median around 5.9 months before onset.

V was trimmed by 3 bases and J by 6 bases, leaving 11 bases between them. The CDR3 is made up of 12 amino acids. The germline V gene encodes CDR1 DFQATT and CDR2 SNEGSKA (reference sequence). With respect to this clonotype: Its antigen is as yet unknown.

Among the patients, aged 18 to 65, hyperthyroidism was newly diagnosed and had lasted under 2 months. RNA transcripts provided the source from which TCR beta CDR3 regions were amplified. TCR CDR3 regions were first amplified by RT-PCR with HTBI primers. TCRdb reprocessed the multiplex PCR reads with MiXCR, giving one entry per CDR3 protein. This sample carries around 690,000 distinct CDR3 sequences, roughly 17% of them seen once, and the ten largest clones take roughly 15%. This sequence originates from a man in his fifties with Graves' hyperthyroidism. Material for sequencing was blood. The genes are TRBV20-1 and TRBJ1-2, with D maybe TRBD1 (5 bases). The CDR3 spells CSASTGGDGYTF. CDR3 coding DNA: TGCAGTGCTAGTACCGGGGGGGATGGCTACACCTTC.